The 32 T cell receptor beta chains presented below share a single source sample, sequenced in a study of T cell responses to AZD1222 COVID-19 vaccine. Using immunoSEQ multiplex PCR, the repertoire was profiled, and TCRdb retains in-frame clones only, with some absent. The data hold 160,000 or so clones, with over 75% observed a single time. Sequencing used peripheral blood, obtained 28 days after the second AZD1222 dose. These receptors all come from an adult who received the AZD1222 COVID-19 vaccine.

This chain links TRBV6-1 with TRBJ2-7; D is unresolved. The CDR3 loop spans 13 amino acids. Germline V gives CDR1 MNHNS, CDR2 SASEGT. Trimming cost V 3 bases and J 2 bases, with 8 bases left between them. The CDR3 nucleotides are TGTGCCAGCAGTGACGGCAGAACCTACGAGCAGTACTTC. It encodes CASSDGRTYEQYF.

This clone has a single count. The genes are TRBV18 and TRBJ1-5, with D perhaps TRBD1 (5 bases). Trimming took off 4 bases at V and 0 bases at J, with 7 bases between the two ends. This CDR3 spans 14 amino acids. CDR1 and CDR2 (germline): KGHSH, LQKENI. The CDR3 region is CASSRTGSNQPQHF. CDR3 nucleotides: TGTGCCAGCTCACGTACAGGTAGCAATCAGCCCCAGCATTTT.

The rearrangement uses TRBV7-2 and TRBJ2-6; D not resolved. The CDR3 runs 18 residues. V was clipped by 0 bases and J by 2 bases, with 14 bases between them. Germline V gives CDR1 SGHTA, CDR2 FQGNSA. For the CDR3, the DNA is TGTGCCAGCAGCTTAGCAGCTGGGGATGGGACTGGGGCCAACGTCCTGACTTTC. This gives the protein CASSLAAGDGTGANVLTF.

The gene calls are TRBV6-2 or TRBV6-3 and TRBJ1-2; D gene ambiguous. V dropped 7 bases and J dropped 5 bases, with 14 bases sitting between them. There are 13 residues in the CDR3. Germline CDR1 MNHEY, CDR2 SVGEGT. The CDR3 spells CASTPGVEYGYTF. The CDR3 DNA is TGTGCCAGCACCCCCGGGGTAGAGTATGGCTACACCTTC.

V gene TRBV29-1 combines with J gene TRBJ1-2, with no clear D. This CDR3 contains 13 residues. With 3 bases removed from V and 3 bases from J, the gap between germline ends came to 11 bases. Germline-derived CDR1 and CDR2 are SQVTM and ANQGSEA. The CDR3 nucleotides read TGCAGCGTTGATGGGCGACTCGACTATGGCTACACCTTC. Translating it yields CSVDGRLDYGYTF.

The chain employs TRBV5-1 and TRBJ1-2; D call uncertain. Germline CDR1 is SGHRS and CDR2 is YFSETQ. V lost 0 bases and J 6 bases, leaving 9 bases between the germline ends. The CDR3 spans 13 residues. Here the CDR3 DNA reads TGCGCCAGCAGCTTGGAAGTCGGGGATGGCTACACCTTC. Translated: CASSLEVGDGYTF.

The chain employs TRBV11-3 and TRBJ2-1; D remains ambiguous. Germline CDR1 reads SGHNT; CDR2 reads YENEEA. The V end lost 5 bases, the J end lost 5 bases, and 13 bases lay between the germline ends. The CDR3 length is 14 residues. The CDR3 sequence: CASSRTGQNNEQFF. CDR3 nucleotides: TGTGCCAGCAGCCGTACCGGGCAGAACAATGAGCAGTTCTTC.

This chain links TRBV10-2 with TRBJ1-5; possible D gene TRBD1, 6 bases. V gave up 0 bases and J gave up 3 bases, with 9 bases separating them. Germline loops: CDR1 WSHSY, CDR2 SAAADI. This CDR3 is built from 15 residues. The CDR3 DNA sequence: TGCGCCAGCAGTGAGTCTAGACAGGTCAATCAGCCCCAGCATTTT. Residues: CASSESRQVNQPQHF.

The CDR3, as DNA: TGTGCCAGCATGGCCCGAAACTATGGCTACACCTTC. This codes for CASMARNYGYTF. The genes are TRBV6-5 and TRBJ1-2; D is unresolved. The ends were cut back, 7 bases at V and 2 bases at J, with 8 bases in the middle. This CDR3 has 12 residues. Per germline, CDR1 MNHEY and CDR2 SVGAGI.

The chain uses TRBV6-5 and TRBJ1-1; TRBD1 is a possible D gene (5 bases). Germline V gene data show CDR1 as MNHEY and CDR2 as SVGAGI. V was cut by 8 bases and J by 11 bases, with 21 bases left in between. The CDR3 totals 13 residues. The CDR3 DNA reads as TGTGCCAGCCTCCTTCTCGGGGGGGACGGTGCTTTCTTT. Protein sequence: CASLLLGGDGAFF.

The chain has TRBV5-1 and TRBJ1-2; 7 nucleotides agree with TRBD1. V trimming: 4 bases; J trimming: 5 bases; junction bases outside the gene matches: 8. Germline V gene sequence: CDR1 SGHRS, CDR2 YFSETQ. CDR3 length: 14 residues. CDR3 amino acids: CASSDSGTAYGYTF. The CDR3 DNA reads as TGCGCCAGCAGCGATTCCGGGACAGCTTATGGCTACACCTTC. Combining the CDR3 with reference TRBV5-1 and TRBJ1-2 gives the whole variable domain KAGVTQTPRYLIKTRGQQVTLSCSPISGHRSVSWYQQTPGQGLQFLFEYFSETQRNKGNFPGRFSGRQFSNSRSEMNVSTLELGDSALYLCASSDSGTAYGYTFGSGTRLTVV.

This chain links TRBV27 with TRBJ2-1; 7 bases are a match to TRBD2. Trimming at V came to 5 bases and at J to 7 bases, leaving 11 bases not matched to a gene. Looked up from germline, CDR1 is MNHEY and CDR2 is SMNVEV (reference sequence). The CDR3 covers 15 residues. This chain's CDR3 is CASSLLARGENEQFF. Written as DNA, the CDR3 is TGTGCCAGCAGTCTCCTCGCACGGGGGGAAAATGAGCAGTTCTTC.

This clone has a single count. The rearrangement uses TRBV7-2 and TRBJ1-6; D remains unclear. With 5 bases removed from V and 8 bases from J, the gap between germline ends came to 4 bases. Germline V gene sequence: CDR1 SGHTA, CDR2 FQGNSA. The CDR3 totals 11 residues. The CDR3 sequence is CASSADSPLHF. The CDR3 DNA is TGTGCCAGCAGCGCTGATTCACCCCTCCACTTT.

The V and J genes are TRBV13 and TRBJ1-2; TRBD1 might be the D (6 bases). The CDR3 totals 14 residues. Trimming pared 5 bases from V and 4 bases from J, leaving 14 bases between. Per the germline V gene, CDR1 is PRHDT and CDR2 is FYEKMQ (reference sequence). CDR3 residues: CASSRLRGGYGYTF. The CDR3 coding sequence is TGTGCCAGCAGCCGATTAAGGGGGGGCTATGGCTACACCTTC.

The chain couples TRBV5-5 to TRBJ1-6, with 8 bases that match TRBD1. CDR3 length: 16 residues. V shed 3 bases and J 7 bases; nucleotides not matched to a gene: 9. CDR1 is SGHKS, CDR2 YYEKEE, per germline (reference sequence). The DNA for the CDR3 is TGTGCCAGCAGCTCATACCGCGGGACAGGCAATTCACCCCTCCACTTT. Encoded protein: CASSSYRGTGNSPLHF.

This rearrangement joins TRBV7-2 to TRBJ1-3; 7 bases are a match to TRBD1. J was trimmed by 4 bases and V by 3 bases; bases with no gene match: 9. CDR1 SGHTA and CDR2 FQGNSA come from the germline V gene. The CDR3 has 16 residues. The DNA for the CDR3 is TGTGCCAGCAGCTTCACCGGGCCAGGGGGAGGAAACACCATATATTTT. Its protein is CASSFTGPGGGNTIYF.

Written as DNA, the CDR3 is TGTGCCAGCTCACCGGACAGACTAAATGAAGCTTTCTTT. This sequence encodes CASSPDRLNEAFF. The chain combines TRBV18 with TRBJ1-1, with a possible D match to TRBD1 (6 bases). Per the germline V gene, CDR1 is KGHSH and CDR2 is LQKENI. V lost 3 bases to trimming and J lost 7 bases, with 12 bases between them. The CDR3 totals 13 residues.

This chain links TRBV24-1 with TRBJ2-3, with a tentative D call TRBD1 (7 bases). CDR3 size: 13 residues. V lost 9 bases and J lost 0, with 9 bases in between. Germline V lookup: CDR1 KGHDR, CDR2 SFDVKD. The CDR3 DNA reads as TGTGCCACCTCAGGGGGGAGCACAGATACGCAGTATTTT. Its protein product is CATSGGSTDTQYF.

The V gene is TRBV7-2, the J gene TRBJ2-3; 10 bases fit TRBD1. The CDR3 totals 16 residues. The V gene's germline CDR1 is SGHTA and CDR2 FQGNSA. V shed 5 bases, J shed 3 bases, and the junction held 8 bases outside the gene matches. The CDR3 nucleotides are TGTGCCAGCAGCAGGATGCGGACAGGGGGAACAGATACGCAGTATTTT. Amino acid sequence: CASSRMRTGGTDTQYF.

This clone was recorded only once. The J gene is TRBJ2-1, the V gene TRBV28; 7 positions agree with TRBD2. Germline V gene lookup returns CDR1 MDHEN and CDR2 SYDVKM. CDR3 size: 16 residues. The J segment lost 4 bases and the V segment lost 6 bases, leaving 12 bases of the junction unmatched. CDR3 nucleotides: TGTGCCAGCAGCACCGCCTCTGGCGGGGGATACAATGAGCAGTTCTTC. Translation gives CASSTASGGGYNEQFF.

This CDR3 is CASSQNSYNKNIQYF. The DNA for the CDR3 is TGTGCCAGCAGCCAAAACTCGTATAACAAAAACATTCAGTACTTC. The V call is TRBV3-1 (or the pseudogene TRBV3-2), the J call TRBJ2-4, with D unclear. V was trimmed by 2 bases and J by 3 bases, leaving 11 bases between them. In germline, CDR1 is LGHDT, CDR2 YNNKEL (reference sequence). The CDR3 covers 15 residues.

Worth noting for this clone: The sample contains more than one DNA sequence encoding this CDR3. The rearrangement links TRBV18 to TRBJ1-5; D is unclear. Germline values: CDR1 KGHSH, CDR2 LQKENI. V dropped 2 bases and J dropped 2 bases, with 7 bases sitting between them. The CDR3 is 14 residues long. CDR3 protein: CASSPSSGNQPQHF. For the CDR3, the DNA is TGTGCCAGCTCACCAAGTTCGGGCAATCAGCCCCAGCATTTT.

The rearrangement uses TRBV4-3 and TRBJ2-2; D is possibly TRBD1 (6 bases). Germline V gene data show CDR1 as LGHNA and CDR2 as YSLEER. This CDR3 spans 16 amino acids. Trimming took 6 bases from V and 4 from J, leaving 18 bases between them. The CDR3 DNA reads as TGCGCCAGCAGGCCAGGGGTGCGGAGCCCCACCGGGGAGCTGTTTTTT. Amino acids: CASRPGVRSPTGELFF.

This chain links TRBV28 with TRBJ1-5; D remains unclear. This CDR3 has 15 amino acids. Germline V CDR1 and CDR2: MDHEN, SYDVKM. Trimming took 2 bases from V and 0 from J, leaving 8 bases between them. The CDR3 is CASSLGQTSNQPQHF. The CDR3 bases are TGTGCCAGCAGTTTAGGGCAGACTAGCAATCAGCCCCAGCATTTT.

The chain has TRBV19 and TRBJ2-3, with TRBD2 as a possible D gene (5 bases). The CDR3 consists of 12 residues. Per germline, CDR1 LNHDA and CDR2 SQIVND (reference sequence). Between the trimmed V and J ends, which lost 7 bases and 2 bases, there was a span of 7 bases. CDR3 protein: CASNDYTDTQYF. Written as DNA, the CDR3 is TGTGCCAGTAACGACTACACAGATACGCAGTATTTT.

The V and J genes are TRBV9 and TRBJ1-2, with no clear D. The CDR3 spans 11 residues. Germline V gives CDR1 SGDLS, CDR2 YYNGEE. The CDR3 bases are TGTATTGGGTTCGGGAACTATGGCTACACCTTC. Its translation: CIGFGNYGYTF.

This clone was seen just once. The rearrangement links TRBV9 to TRBJ1-1; D not certain. The V gene's germline CDR1 is SGDLS and CDR2 YYNGEE. Deletions cut 0 bases from V and 3 bases from J, with 6 bases between. CDR3 size: 13 residues. The CDR3 protein is CASSVGRDTEAFF. The CDR3 nucleotides are TGTGCCAGCAGCGTAGGGAGGGACACTGAAGCTTTCTTT.

This chain links TRBV27 with TRBJ1-1, with D possibly TRBD1 on 6 matching bases. The V gene's germline CDR1 is MNHEY and CDR2 SMNVEV (reference sequence). CDR3 length: 18 residues. V shed 6 bases and J shed 0 bases, with 23 bases lying between them. The DNA of the CDR3 is TGTGCCAGCAGCCGACGGACACCTTTTGGGGACATGAACACTGAAGCTTTCTTT. This sequence encodes CASSRRTPFGDMNTEAFF.

This clone occurred once. The V gene is TRBV5-1, the J gene TRBJ1-2; D is possibly TRBD1 (6 bases). Per germline, CDR1 SGHRS and CDR2 YFSETQ. The V and J ends lost 0 bases and 2 bases respectively, with 11 bases between them. This CDR3 has 15 amino acids. The CDR3 sequence is CASSLAGGTNYGYTF. CDR3 DNA sequence: TGCGCCAGCAGCTTGGCCGGGGGGACAAACTATGGCTACACCTTC.

This chain connects TRBV7-8 to TRBJ1-1; D ambiguous. The V end was cut by 4 bases, the J end by 10 bases, with 13 bases between. The CDR3 spans 12 residues. Germline-derived CDR1 and CDR2 are SGHVS and FQNEAQ. The CDR3: CASSSGGRAAFF. CDR3 nucleotide sequence: TGTGCCAGCAGCTCCGGAGGTCGAGCAGCTTTCTTT.

About this clone itself: Compared with germline, one end of the junction differs, possibly owing to a read error. Other DNA variants within this sample encode the same CDR3. The chain recombines TRBV12-3 or TRBV12-4 with TRBJ1-3; D ambiguous. The CDR3 is 11 amino acids. CDR3: CASSLGNTIYF. CDR3 DNA: TGTGCCAGCAGCTTAGGAAACACCATATATTTT.

The gene calls are TRBV11-2 and TRBJ2-1; maybe TRBD2 (5 bases). The CDR3 totals 13 residues. Deletions cut 0 bases from V and 9 bases from J, with 9 bases between. Germline V gives CDR1 SGHAT, CDR2 FQNNGV. The chain's CDR3 is CASSLERVPEQFF. In DNA form, the CDR3 reads TGTGCCAGCAGCTTAGAGAGGGTCCCTGAGCAGTTCTTC.